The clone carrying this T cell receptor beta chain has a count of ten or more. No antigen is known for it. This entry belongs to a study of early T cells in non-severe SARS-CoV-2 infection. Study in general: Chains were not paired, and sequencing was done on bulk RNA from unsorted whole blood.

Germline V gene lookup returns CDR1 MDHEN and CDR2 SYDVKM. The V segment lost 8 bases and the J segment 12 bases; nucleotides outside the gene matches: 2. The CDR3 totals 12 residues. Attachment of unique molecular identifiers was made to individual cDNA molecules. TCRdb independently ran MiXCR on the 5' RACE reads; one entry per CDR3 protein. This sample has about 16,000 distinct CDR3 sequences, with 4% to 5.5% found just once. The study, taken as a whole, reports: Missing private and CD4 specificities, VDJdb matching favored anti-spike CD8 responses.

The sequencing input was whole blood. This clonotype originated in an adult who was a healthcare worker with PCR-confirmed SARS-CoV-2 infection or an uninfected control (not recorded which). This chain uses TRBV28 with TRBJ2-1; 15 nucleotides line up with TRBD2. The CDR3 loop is CASGLAGGWQFF. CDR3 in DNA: TGTGCCAGCGGACTAGCGGGAGGGTGGCAGTTCTTC.